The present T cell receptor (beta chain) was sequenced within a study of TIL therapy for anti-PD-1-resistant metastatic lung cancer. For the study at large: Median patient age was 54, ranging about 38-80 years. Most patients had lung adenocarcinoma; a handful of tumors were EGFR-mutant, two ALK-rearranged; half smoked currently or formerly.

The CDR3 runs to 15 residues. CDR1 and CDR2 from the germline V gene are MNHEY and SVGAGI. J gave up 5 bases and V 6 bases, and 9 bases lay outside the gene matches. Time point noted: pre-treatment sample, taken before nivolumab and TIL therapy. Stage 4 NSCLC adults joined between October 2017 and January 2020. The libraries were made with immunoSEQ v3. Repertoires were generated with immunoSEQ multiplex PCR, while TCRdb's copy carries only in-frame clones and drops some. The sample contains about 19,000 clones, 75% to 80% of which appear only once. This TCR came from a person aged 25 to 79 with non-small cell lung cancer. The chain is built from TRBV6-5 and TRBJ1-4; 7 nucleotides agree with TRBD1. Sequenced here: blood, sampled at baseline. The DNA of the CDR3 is TGTGCCAGCAGGGCAGGGGGGGCCGAAAATGAAAAACTGTTTTTT. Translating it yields CASRAGGAENEKLFF.